A single sample is the source of the 16 T cell receptor beta chains below, sequenced in a study of blood T cells in healthy people across ages. A second PCR, run for roughly 6 to 11 cycles, used a sample-barcoded 5' primer plus a J-beta primer mix. TCRdb reanalysed the 5' RACE reads using MiXCR and keeps one entry per CDR3 protein. The data hold nearly 800,000 distinct CDR3 sequences, with roughly 50% observed a single time. The specimen sequenced was blood. The receptors were gathered from a man in his forties in good health.

This clonotype was detected a few times. The chain combines TRBV11-2 with TRBJ1-4; D call uncertain. Trimming removed 4 bases at V and 8 bases at J, with 5 bases between. Germline CDR1 is SGHAT and CDR2 is FQNNGV. The CDR3 loop spans 11 amino acids. The CDR3 DNA reads TGTGCCAGCAGCTGGGGAGAAAAACTGTTTTTT. This translates into CASSWGEKLFF.

V gene TRBV7-2 combines with J gene TRBJ2-7, with 12 nucleotides matching TRBD2. Trimming at V came to 1 base and at J to 0 bases, leaving 7 bases not matched to a gene. Germline V CDR1 and CDR2: SGHTA, FQGNSA. There are 18 residues in the CDR3. Here the CDR3 reads CASSLGLAGGHSSYEQYF. For the CDR3, the DNA is TGTGCCAGCAGCTTAGGCCTAGCGGGAGGGCATAGCTCCTACGAGCAGTACTTC.

As regards this clonotype: The germline gene is not matched at one end of the junction; a read error may be the cause. V gene TRBV5-1 combines with J gene TRBJ2-5; D gene ambiguous. The V gene's germline CDR1 is SGHRS and CDR2 YFSETQ. The CDR3 has 17 amino acids. The CDR3 loop reads CTSSKLLVDGINYEQYF. The CDR3 DNA is TGCACCAGCAGCAAACTCCTGGTCGACGGAATCAACTACGAGCAATACTTC.

The J gene is TRBJ2-3, the V gene TRBV5-1, with a possible D match to TRBD1 (5 bases). This CDR3 region has 16 residues. Trimming left V 0 bases short and J 4 bases short, with 15 bases between. Germline CDR1 and CDR2: SGHRS and YFSETQ. Here the CDR3 DNA reads TGCGCCAGCAGCTTGGTGGGGCAGGGCTTCTCAGATACGCAGTATTTT. Amino acids: CASSLVGQGFSDTQYF.

The chain links TRBV5-1 to TRBJ2-4; no reliable D call. V lost 4 bases to trimming and J lost 13 bases, with 12 bases between them. This CDR3 region has 11 residues. From germline, CDR1 is SGHRS and CDR2 YFSETQ. CDR3 amino acids: CASSTRGEQYF. In DNA form, the CDR3 reads TGCGCCAGCAGCACGCGAGGAGAGCAGTACTTC.

The chain couples TRBV10-3 to TRBJ1-1; D uncertain. V lost 6 bases, J lost 0 bases, and 8 bases lay in between. From germline, CDR1 is ENHRY and CDR2 SYGVKD. There are 13 residues in the CDR3. CDR3 loop: CAISQRMNTEAFF. The CDR3 DNA is TGTGCCATCAGCCAAAGGATGAACACTGAAGCTTTCTTT.

The chain links TRBV7-9 to TRBJ2-3, with D possibly called TRBD1 or TRBD2 (5 bases each). Trimming took 5 bases from V and 8 from J, leaving 14 bases between them. CDR1 and CDR2 (germline): SEHNR, FQNEAQ (reference sequence). The CDR3 runs 13 residues. CDR3 sequence reads: CASSAEGFGTQYF. The CDR3 region has the DNA TGTGCCAGCAGCGCCGAGGGGTTCGGTACGCAGTATTTT.

The CDR3 DNA reads TGCAGTGCTAGCCCAGGGGGCTATGAGCAGTTCTTC. Amino acids: CSASPGGYEQFF. V gene TRBV20-1 combines with J gene TRBJ2-1; 8 bases are a match to TRBD1. Trimming removed 3 bases from V and 8 bases from J; junction bases left unmatched: 3. CDR1 and CDR2 from the germline V gene are DFQATT and SNEGSKA (reference sequence). CDR3 length: 12 residues.

The rearrangement links TRBV12-3 or TRBV12-4 to TRBJ1-2; 9 nucleotides agree with TRBD1. CDR3 length equals 15 residues. V shed 6 bases, J shed 0 bases, and the junction held 5 bases outside the gene matches. The CDR3 loop is CASSGQGRPNYGYTF. CDR3 bases: TGTGCCAGCAGCGGACAGGGGCGGCCTAACTATGGCTACACCTTC.

This chain links TRBV3-1 with TRBJ2-1; the D gene could be TRBD1 or TRBD2 (5 bases each). V was trimmed by 4 bases and J by 6 bases, leaving 13 bases between them. The CDR3 length is 14 residues. Germline CDR1 reads LGHDT; CDR2 reads YNNKEL (reference sequence). The chain's CDR3 is CASSLGPSSNEQFF. The CDR3 DNA reads TGTGCCAGCAGCCTGGGGCCTAGCAGCAATGAGCAGTTCTTC.

This clonotype was seen many times. The V and J genes are TRBV9 and TRBJ1-2; D remains unclear. Per the germline V gene, CDR1 is SGDLS and CDR2 is YYNGEE. Trimming removed 0 bases at V and 4 bases at J, with 16 bases between. This CDR3 has 16 amino acids. The CDR3 nucleotides are TGTGCCAGCAGCGTAGATCGGTCCCAATTCGGCTATGGCTACACCTTC. It translates to CASSVDRSQFGYGYTF.

The chain links TRBV24-1 to TRBJ2-1, with 10 nucleotides matching TRBD1. CDR3 size: 16 residues. Germline V CDR1 and CDR2: KGHDR, SFDVKD. Germline trimming cut 9 bases from V and 4 bases from J; bases unmatched to any gene: 11. CDR3 residues: CATAQTGQGTYNEQFF. In DNA, the CDR3 is TGTGCCACCGCACAAACGGGACAGGGGACTTACAATGAGCAGTTCTTC.

There are a few counts of this clonotype. The chain joins TRBV7-3 to TRBJ2-5; 8 bases are a match to TRBD1. The CDR3 consists of 17 residues. J was trimmed by 2 bases and V by 0 bases; bases with no gene match: 8. Germline V lookup: CDR1 SGHTA, CDR2 FQGTGA. The CDR3 region has the DNA TGTGCCAGCAGCTTAACGGGTCAGGGGGCGATACAAGAGACCCAGTACTTC. This translates into CASSLTGQGAIQETQYF.

The chain has TRBV7-2 and TRBJ2-7; D call uncertain. The CDR3 contains 16 residues. V dropped 1 base and J dropped 0 bases, with 13 bases sitting between them. Germline V gene lookup returns CDR1 SGHTA and CDR2 FQGNSA. The CDR3 nucleotides are TGTGCCAGCAGCTTAGGGGTCAGAAAAAACTCCTACGAGCAGTACTTC. This sequence encodes CASSLGVRKNSYEQYF.

V and J are TRBV6-1 and TRBJ1-1; D not certain. V was cut by 6 bases and J by 2 bases, with 4 bases left in between. Germline V lookup: CDR1 MNHNS, CDR2 SASEGT. The CDR3 spans 11 residues. The CDR3 sequence is CASRDNTEAFF. The DNA for the CDR3 is TGTGCCAGCAGGGACAACACTGAAGCTTTCTTT.

This clonotype was observed a handful of times. V usage is TRBV12-3 or TRBV12-4 and J usage is TRBJ2-3; 9 bases match TRBD2. The CDR3 has 16 amino acids. V lost 3 bases to trimming and J lost 4 bases; unmatched junction nucleotides: 8. CDR3 nucleotides: TGTGCCAGCAGTTTGGATCTCGCGGGAGGGGCAGATACGCAGTATTTT. Its protein product is CASSLDLAGGADTQYF.